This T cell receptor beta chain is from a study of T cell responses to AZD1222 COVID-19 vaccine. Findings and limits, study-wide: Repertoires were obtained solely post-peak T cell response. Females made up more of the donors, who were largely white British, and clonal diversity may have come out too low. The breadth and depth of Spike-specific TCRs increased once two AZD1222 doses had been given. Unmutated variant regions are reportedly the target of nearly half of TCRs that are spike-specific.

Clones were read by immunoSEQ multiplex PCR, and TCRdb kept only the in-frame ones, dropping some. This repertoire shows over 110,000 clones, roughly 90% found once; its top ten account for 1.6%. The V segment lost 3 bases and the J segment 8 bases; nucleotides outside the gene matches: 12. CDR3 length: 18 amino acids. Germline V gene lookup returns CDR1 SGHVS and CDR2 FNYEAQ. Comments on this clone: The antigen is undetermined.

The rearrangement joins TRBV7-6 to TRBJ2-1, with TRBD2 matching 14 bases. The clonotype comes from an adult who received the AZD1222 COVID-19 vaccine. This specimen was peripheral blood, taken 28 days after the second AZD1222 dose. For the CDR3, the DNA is TGTGCCAGCAGCTTGGGACTAGCGGGAGCGGTGGGGTCGGATGAGCAGTTCTTC. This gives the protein CASSLGLAGAVGSDEQFF.